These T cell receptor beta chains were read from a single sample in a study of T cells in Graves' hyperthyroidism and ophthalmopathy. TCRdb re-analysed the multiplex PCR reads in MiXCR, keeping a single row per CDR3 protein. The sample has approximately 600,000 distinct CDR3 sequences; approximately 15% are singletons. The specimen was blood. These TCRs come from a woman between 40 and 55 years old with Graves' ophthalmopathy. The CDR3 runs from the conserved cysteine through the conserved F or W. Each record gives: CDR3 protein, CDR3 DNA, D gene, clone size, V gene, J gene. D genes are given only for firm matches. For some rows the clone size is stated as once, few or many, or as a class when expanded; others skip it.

CASSLNAGNTEAFF,TGTGCCAGCAGCTTAAACGCGGGAAACACTGAAGCTTTCTTT,.,many,TRBV7-3,TRBJ1-1
CASSDSGTGDSNQPQHF,TGTGCCAGCAGTGACTCCGGGACAGGGGATAGCAATCAGCCCCAGCATTTT,TRBD1,many,TRBV6-4,TRBJ1-5
CASSPRTGSRAFF,TGTGCCAGCAGCCCCCGGACAGGGTCTAGAGCTTTCTTT,TRBD1,.,TRBV11-2,TRBJ1-1
CASSLEQVNTEAFF,TGTGCCAGCAGCTTGGAACAGGTCAACACTGAAGCTTTCTTT,.,many,TRBV7-9,TRBJ1-1
CASTPVPGQGETQYF,TGTGCCAGCACCCCCGTACCTGGTCAGGGGGAGACCCAGTACTTC,.,many,TRBV6-1,TRBJ2-5
CASSGSQLGSPLHF,TGTGCCAGCAGTGGCTCTCAGTTGGGTTCACCCCTCCACTTT,.,few,TRBV25-1,TRBJ1-6
CASGRDRDQPQHF,TGTGCCAGCGGCCGGGACAGGGATCAGCCCCAGCATTTT,TRBD1,.,TRBV6-1,TRBJ1-5
CASSPLVYEQYF,TGTGCCAGCAGCCCCTTGGTCTACGAGCAGTACTTC,.,many,TRBV7-8,TRBJ2-7
CSASSPSSTSGTYEQYF,TGCAGTGCTAGTTCCCCCTCTTCGACTAGCGGAACCTACGAGCAGTACTTC,TRBD2,many,TRBV20-1,TRBJ2-7
CASSLGRAHTGELFF,TGTGCCAGCAGTTTAGGCAGGGCCCACACCGGGGAGCTGTTTTTT,.,many,TRBV12-3/TRBV12-4,TRBJ2-2
CSARSTGSYEQYF,TGCAGTGCTAGATCAACAGGCTCCTACGAGCAGTACTTC,.,.,TRBV20-1,TRBJ2-7
CASSIRRDNWGEAFF,TGTGCCAGCAGCATTAGGCGGGACAACTGGGGTGAAGCTTTCTTT,.,many,TRBV11-2,TRBJ1-1
CASSTQTGGNSPLHF,TGTGCCAGCAGTACCCAGACAGGGGGAAATTCACCCCTCCACTTT,TRBD1,.,TRBV6-1,TRBJ1-6
CASSPPSDPIQYF,TGTGCCAGCAGTCCACCTTCTGACCCAATTCAGTACTTC,.,many,TRBV6-2/TRBV6-3,TRBJ2-4
CASSYPAGGNYGYTF,TGTGCCAGTAGTTATCCGGCGGGAGGGAACTATGGCTACACCTTC,.,.,TRBV19,TRBJ1-2
CASSKKSGPTDTQYF,TGCGCCAGCAGCAAAAAATCGGGACCCACAGATACGCAGTATTTT,.,few,TRBV5-1,TRBJ2-3
CASSKGGGITGYTF,TGTGCCAGCAGTAAAGGGGGGGGCATTACCGGCTACACCTTC,.,few,TRBV7-9,TRBJ1-2
CASSQVTGLAGTPPYEQYF,TGCGCCAGCAGCCAAGTTACGGGACTAGCGGGAACCCCTCCCTACGAGCAGTACTTC,TRBD2,.,TRBV4-1,TRBJ2-7
CASSLYLVHTEAFF,TGTGCCAGCAGTTTATATCTTGTACACACTGAAGCTTTCTTT,.,many,TRBV28,TRBJ1-1
CATSREGLLQPQHF,TGTGCCACCAGCAGAGAGGGTCTGCTTCAGCCCCAGCATTTT,.,.,TRBV15,TRBJ1-5
CASSLSGPRQLISNQPQHF,TGTGCCAGCAGTTTATCCGGGCCTCGTCAACTGATTAGCAATCAGCCCCAGCATTTT,.,many,TRBV28,TRBJ1-5